This entry concerns a single T cell receptor (beta chain). These data are taken from a study of neoadjuvant anti-PD-1 for oral cavity cancer. Method: immunoSEQ multiplex PCR; TCRdb's copy keeps in-frame clones and lacks some. The sample lists about 14,000 clones; about 70% were seen once. CDR3 length: 14 amino acids. The V segment lost 6 bases and the J segment 4 bases; nucleotides outside the gene matches: 5. Germline CDR1 MRHNA, CDR2 SNTAGT. This TCR came from a person between 40 and 79 years old with oral cavity squamous cell carcinoma. This sample comprised PBMCs, obtained before nivolumab (anti-PD-1) treatment. V is TRBV6-4 and J is TRBJ2-3; 9 bases align to TRBD2. The CDR3 sequence is CASRVSGGSDTQYF. CDR3 bases: TGTGCCAGCAGGGTTAGCGGGGGCTCAGATACGCAGTATTTT.